The 27 T cell receptor beta chains below were found in one sample sequenced in a study of cytomegalovirus exposure and HLA in healthy donors. With 60 Vbeta and 13 Jbeta primers, the PCR was carried out. TCRdb's table, derived via immunoSEQ multiplex PCR, lists solely in-frame clones and lacks some. The table shows about 100,000 clones, with about 80% occurring only once. Sequencing input: PBMCs. The source is a man aged 35-49 years in good health and CMV-seronegative.

The chain couples TRBV29-1 to TRBJ1-1; no clear D gene. The CDR3 is 14 residues long. Trimming shortened V by 5 bases and J by 6 bases, and 19 bases separated the two germline ends. CDR1 SQVTM and CDR2 ANQGSEA come from the germline V gene. CDR3 in DNA: TGCAGCGTTTCCCTTTTTGAGGGAATGGCTGAAGCTTTCTTT. Protein product: CSVSLFEGMAEAFF.

Concerning this clone itself: The sample has other DNA sequences that encode this CDR3 too. The rearrangement joins TRBV7-2 to TRBJ2-1; 16 bases align to TRBD2. CDR3 length: 16 amino acids. The germline gives CDR1 SGHTA, CDR2 FQGNSA. V trimming: 3 bases; J trimming: 6 bases; junction bases outside the gene matches: 2. CDR3 protein: CASSLGLAGGSNEQFF. The CDR3 DNA is TGTGCCAGCAGCTTGGGACTAGCGGGGGGGAGCAATGAGCAGTTCTTC.

CDR3 nucleotides: TGTGCCAGCTCATCGGGGAGCACAGATACGCAGTATTTT. Its translation is CASSSGSTDTQYF. This sequence joins TRBV18 and TRBJ2-3; the D gene is possibly TRBD2 (5 bases). V was pared by 5 bases and J by 0 bases, with 6 bases between. CDR1 and CDR2 (germline): KGHSH, LQKENI. The CDR3 runs 13 residues.

This rearrangement joins TRBV28 to TRBJ2-3; 7 bases align to TRBD2. CDR1 and CDR2 from the germline V gene are MDHEN and SYDVKM. J lost 1 base, V lost 5 bases, and 6 bases had no gene match. The CDR3 is 15 residues long. For the CDR3, the DNA is TGTGCCAGCAGTACCGTGGGGGGGGGCACAGATACGCAGTATTTT. Encoded protein: CASSTVGGGTDTQYF.

This clone came up a few times. The J gene is TRBJ2-1, the V gene TRBV4-3, with 7 bases lining up with TRBD2. The trim removed 4 bases at V and 0 bases at J, leaving 6 bases unmatched. The CDR3 runs 16 residues. The germline V gene has CDR1 LGHNA and CDR2 YSLEER. The CDR3 DNA sequence: TGCGCCAGCAGCCCCCTGGGCGGGAGCTCCTACAATGAGCAGTTCTTC. Residues: CASSPLGGSSYNEQFF.

This clone was seen only a few times. The chain recombines TRBV5-4 with TRBJ2-7; 12 positions agree with TRBD1. The CDR3 is made up of 16 amino acids. Looked up from germline, CDR1 is SGHNT and CDR2 is YYREEE (reference sequence). The J segment lost 4 bases and the V segment lost 4 bases, leaving 9 bases of the junction unmatched. CDR3 sequence: CASSPGGDRGRYEQYF. The DNA of the CDR3 is TGTGCCAGCAGCCCGGGGGGGGACAGGGGGCGATACGAGCAGTACTTC.

V usage is TRBV5-1 and J usage is TRBJ2-5; TRBD1 might be the D (6 bases). V lost 3 bases and J lost 2, with 8 bases in between. Germline V gives CDR1 SGHRS, CDR2 YFSETQ. CDR3 length: 13 residues. This CDR3 is CASSSGQQETQYF. CDR3 coding DNA: TGCGCCAGCAGCTCGGGACAACAAGAGACCCAGTACTTC.

This clone was seen more than once but under ten times. The rearrangement links TRBV5-4 to TRBJ1-2; 8 bases map to TRBD1. This CDR3 region has 14 residues. The V segment lost 1 base and the J segment 5 bases; nucleotides outside the gene matches: 4. In germline, CDR1 is SGHNT, CDR2 YYREEE (reference sequence). For the CDR3, the DNA is TGTGCCAGCAGCTTGTTAACAGGGGGATATGGCTACACCTTC. This translates into CASSLLTGGYGYTF.

The CDR3 spells CASRPRQVSNEKLFF. Here the CDR3 DNA reads TGCGCCAGCAGACCGAGACAGGTCTCGAATGAAAAACTGTTTTTT. The chain has TRBV5-1 and TRBJ1-4; weak D call: TRBD1 (6 bases). The CDR3 sequence is 15 residues long. Trimming removed 5 bases from V and 5 bases from J, with 16 bases in between. Germline V CDR1 and CDR2: SGHRS, YFSETQ.

J is TRBJ2-1 and V is TRBV5-4; possible D gene TRBD2, 5 bases. The CDR3 consists of 17 residues. The V end lost 0 bases, the J end lost 0 bases, and 13 bases lay between the germline ends. Germline CDR1 is SGHNT and CDR2 is YYREEE (reference sequence). CDR3 nucleotides: TGTGCCAGCAGCTTGGCCGTAGGTGGGAGCTCCTACAATGAGCAGTTCTTC. Translated: CASSLAVGGSSYNEQFF.

The gene calls are TRBV4-3 and TRBJ2-2; TRBD2 is a possible D gene (5 bases). Germline CDR1 is LGHNA and CDR2 is YSLEER. CDR3 size: 17 residues. Deletions cut 0 bases from V and 0 bases from J, with 11 bases between. The DNA of the CDR3 is TGCGCCAGCAGCCAAGATCGGGAAAGGACGAACACCGGGGAGCTGTTTTTT. Its protein product is CASSQDRERTNTGELFF.

This clone was seen only a few times. The chain is built from TRBV27 and TRBJ2-1; D possibly corresponds to TRBD1 (7 bases). Germline CDR1 is MNHEY and CDR2 is SMNVEV (reference sequence). V was trimmed by 7 bases and J by 6 bases, leaving 22 bases between them. The CDR3 contains 16 residues. The CDR3 region is CASKGARGRGGNEQFF. The CDR3 DNA sequence: TGTGCCAGCAAGGGAGCGAGGGGGCGGGGAGGCAATGAGCAGTTCTTC.

V is TRBV5-5 and J is TRBJ1-6; D is possibly TRBD1 (6 bases). Germline V gives CDR1 SGHKS, CDR2 YYEKEE (reference sequence). V lost 4 bases and J lost 7, with 15 bases in between. This CDR3 contains 15 residues. The CDR3 sequence: CASSTRTGRNSPLHF. Written as DNA, the CDR3 is TGTGCCAGCAGCACCCGAACAGGGCGGAATTCACCCCTCCACTTT.

This clone was observed a few times. The rearrangement uses TRBV4-2 and TRBJ1-2; 8 bases are shared with TRBD1. The length of the CDR3 is 14 residues. Germline CDR1 LGHNA, CDR2 YNFKEQ. Losses at the gene ends were 2 bases for V and 6 bases for J; bases not matched to a gene: 5. CDR3 sequence (DNA): TGTGCCAGCAGCCAAAAGGACAGGGCCCATGGCTACACCTTC. This sequence encodes CASSQKDRAHGYTF.

The J gene is TRBJ2-1, the V gene TRBV6-1; 13 bases line up with TRBD2. This CDR3 is 15 amino acids long. J lost 7 bases, V lost 6 bases, and 6 bases had no gene match. The germline gives CDR1 MNHNS, CDR2 SASEGT. This CDR3 reads CASRGGTSGENEQFF. CDR3 DNA: TGTGCCAGCAGGGGGGGGACTAGCGGGGAGAATGAGCAGTTCTTC.

The rearrangement joins TRBV9 to TRBJ1-2; D not resolved. There are 15 residues in the CDR3. Looked up from germline, CDR1 is SGDLS and CDR2 is YYNGEE. Trimming took 0 bases from V and 0 from J, leaving 9 bases between them. The CDR3 DNA reads TGTGCCAGCAGCGTAGGTATACTGTCTAACTATGGCTACACCTTC. This gives the protein CASSVGILSNYGYTF.

The J gene is TRBJ2-7, the V gene TRBV5-6, with D tentatively TRBD1 (5 bases). The CDR3 loop spans 14 amino acids. The V gene's germline CDR1 is SGHDT and CDR2 YYEEEE. V lost 3 bases, J lost 6 bases, and 16 bases lay in between. As DNA, the CDR3 is TGTGCCAGCAGCTACCCCCTTACAGGTCCCGAGCAGTACTTC. This codes for CASSYPLTGPEQYF.

Details on this clone: One end of the junction does not line up with germline, which may come from a read error. Other DNA sequences within the sample encode an identical CDR3. This rearrangement joins TRBV7-2 to TRBJ1-6, with TRBD1 matching 7 bases. This CDR3 comprises 15 residues. Looked up from germline, CDR1 is SGHTA and CDR2 is FQGNSA. CDR3 in amino acids: CASSSGQVYNSPLHF. In DNA form, the CDR3 reads TGTGCCAGCAGCTCAGGACAGGTCTATAATTCCCCCCTCCACTTT.

This clone was counted a single time. CDR3: CSVEGDRLTQYF. In DNA form, the CDR3 reads TGCAGCGTTGAAGGGGACAGGTTGACCCAGTACTTC. The chain recombines TRBV29-1 with TRBJ2-5, with TRBD1 identical over 8 bases. Germline trimming cut 1 base from V and 7 bases from J; bases unmatched to any gene: 2. The CDR3 consists of 12 residues. Germline assignment: CDR1 SQVTM and CDR2 ANQGSEA.

The chain combines TRBV2 with TRBJ1-1, with D tentatively TRBD1 (6 bases). The V gene's germline CDR1 is SNHLY and CDR2 FYNNEI. The CDR3 spans 14 residues. Trimming stripped 0 bases from V and 5 bases from J, with 10 bases between. In DNA, the CDR3 is TGTGCCAGCAGTGAAGCCGGGACATATACTGAAGCTTTCTTT. Encoded protein: CASSEAGTYTEAFF.

Comments on this clone: One junction end disagrees with the germline gene, perhaps due to a read error. This chain connects TRBV5-1 to TRBJ1-5; D perhaps matches TRBD1 (5 bases). CDR1 is SGHRS and CDR2 is YFSETQ in the germline V gene. This CDR3 has 14 amino acids. The CDR3 loop is CASSSQGKNQSQHF. In DNA form, the CDR3 reads TGCGCCAGCAGCTCTCAGGGCAAAAATCAGTCCCAGCATTTT.

The rearrangement uses TRBV5-1 and TRBJ1-1, with no clear D. V lost 4 bases and J lost 8, with 15 bases in between. The CDR3 spans 13 residues. CDR1 is SGHRS and CDR2 is YFSETQ in the germline V gene. The CDR3 region has the DNA TGCGCCAGCAGCCCCCCAAGCTCGTGGGAAGCTTTCTTT. Residues: CASSPPSSWEAFF.

This chain uses TRBV15 with TRBJ2-1, with D hard to call. The germline V gene has CDR1 LNHNV and CDR2 YYDKDF (reference sequence). This CDR3 contains 16 residues. Trimming stripped 0 bases from V and 2 bases from J, with 11 bases between. The CDR3 DNA is TGTGCCACCAGCAGAGATCAGACTTCAACCTACAATGAGCAGTTCTTC. Amino acids: CATSRDQTSTYNEQFF.

V gene TRBV7-9 combines with J gene TRBJ2-1; 8 nucleotides align to TRBD2. The CDR3 contains 14 residues. CDR1 is SEHNR, CDR2 FQNEAQ, per germline (reference sequence). The V and J ends lost 1 base and 11 bases, in that order; junction bases with no gene match: 7. CDR3 nucleotide sequence: TGTGCCAGCAGCTTAGTGACGAGCGGGGGTCAGCAGTTCTTC. This codes for CASSLVTSGGQQFF. The variable domain in full, with the rest retrieved from reference TRBV7-9 and TRBJ2-1, is DTGVSQNPRHKITKRGQNVTFRCDPISEHNRLYWYRQTLGQGPEFLTYFQNEAQLEKSRLLSDRFSAERPKGSFSTLEIQRTEQGDSAMYLCASSLVTSGGQQFFGPGTRLTVL.

This sequence joins TRBV27 and TRBJ1-1; D is possibly TRBD1 (5 bases). This CDR3 region has 13 residues. CDR1 and CDR2 from the germline V gene are MNHEY and SMNVEV (reference sequence). The V end was cut by 6 bases, the J end by 3 bases, with 11 bases between. CDR3 protein: CASRRGRDTEAFF. CDR3 sequence (DNA): TGTGCCAGCAGACGGGGGAGGGACACTGAAGCTTTCTTT.

V gene TRBV29-1 combines with J gene TRBJ2-1, with TRBD2 matching 7 bases. From germline, CDR1 is SQVTM and CDR2 ANQGSEA. The CDR3 runs 16 residues. V dropped 7 bases and J dropped 7; count of bases not matched to a gene: 19. Here the CDR3 reads CSGGGSTGTTTNEQFF. CDR3 sequence (DNA): TGCAGCGGGGGGGGGTCGACCGGGACTACCACGAATGAGCAGTTCTTC.

The V call is TRBV5-8, the J call TRBJ2-2; 10 bases agree with TRBD1. This CDR3 region has 15 residues. Germline CDR1 reads SGHTS; CDR2 reads YDEGEE. Trimming at V came to 4 bases and at J to 6 bases, leaving 6 bases not matched to a gene. CDR3 region: CASSPRDRGAGELFF. The CDR3 DNA reads TGTGCCAGCAGCCCCCGGGACAGGGGTGCCGGGGAGCTGTTTTTT.